The 19 T cell receptor beta chains below all came from one sample that was sequenced in a study of radiotherapy plus CTLA-4 blockade in lung cancer. Here immunoSEQ multiplex PCR was the method, and the copy in TCRdb shows in-frame clones only, minus some. The profile shows around 22,000 clones, 71% of them singletons. The source was peripheral blood, collected from a patient treated with radiotherapy plus ipilimumab. The receptor source for this set is a human donor with non-small cell lung cancer whose response to radiotherapy plus ipilimumab could not be evaluated.

The chain joins TRBV5-1 to TRBJ2-5, with 12 bases that match TRBD1. CDR1 SGHRS and CDR2 YFSETQ come from the germline V gene. With 0 bases clipped from V and 4 bases from J, the junction kept 1 base outside the gene matches. The length of the CDR3 is 15 residues. CDR3 DNA: TGCGCCAGCAGCTTGGCGGGACAGGGGGCAGAGACCCAGTACTTC. Encoded protein: CASSLAGQGAETQYF.

This rearrangement joins TRBV2 to TRBJ2-2; 7 bases match TRBD1. CDR1 is SNHLY, CDR2 FYNNEI, per germline. After removal of 2 bases from V and 4 bases from J, the junction contained 10 bases not matched to a gene. The CDR3 sequence is 17 residues long. The CDR3 nucleotides are TGTGCCAGCAGTGAATTGGGGATAACAGGGGCCACCGGGGAGCTGTTTTTT. It translates to CASSELGITGATGELFF.

This clone was seen more than once but under ten times. V gene TRBV5-1 combines with J gene TRBJ2-3; unclear D gene. Per germline, CDR1 SGHRS and CDR2 YFSETQ. This CDR3 spans 13 amino acids. V dropped 0 bases and J dropped 6 bases, with 8 bases sitting between them. The CDR3 loop is CASSLVGPDTQYF. CDR3 sequence (DNA): TGCGCCAGCAGCTTGGTGGGCCCGGATACGCAGTATTTT.

This chain links TRBV5-1 with TRBJ2-5; TRBD1 is a possible D gene (5 bases). Trimming shortened V by 0 bases and J by 4 bases, and 16 bases separated the two germline ends. The length of the CDR3 is 16 residues. From germline, CDR1 is SGHRS and CDR2 YFSETQ. CDR3 sequence: CASSLAQGLSVETQYF. The CDR3 coding sequence is TGCGCCAGCAGCTTGGCGCAGGGTCTATCGGTAGAGACCCAGTACTTC.

J is TRBJ2-2 and V is TRBV11-1; 9 bases are shared with TRBD2. The CDR3 sequence is 17 residues long. After removal of 5 bases from V and 0 bases from J, the junction contained 7 bases not matched to a gene. CDR1 and CDR2 (germline): SGHAT, FQDESV (reference sequence). CDR3 DNA sequence: TGTGCCAGCAGCCCGGGGACTAGCATAACGAACACCGGGGAGCTGTTTTTT. Protein: CASSPGTSITNTGELFF.

A few counts support this clone. CDR3 nucleotide sequence: TGTGCCAGCAGCTTAGGACAGGGGCTCTACGAGCAGTACTTC. It yields the protein CASSLGQGLYEQYF. V usage is TRBV7-2 and J usage is TRBJ2-7; 8 bases line up with TRBD1. The CDR3 has 14 amino acids. Germline assignment: CDR1 SGHTA and CDR2 FQGNSA. After removal of 1 base from V and 3 bases from J, the junction contained 2 bases not matched to a gene.

This clone has a single count. The J gene is TRBJ1-1, the V gene TRBV7-9; a weak D match, TRBD1 (5 bases). V lost 8 bases and J 1 base, leaving 11 bases between the germline ends. From germline, CDR1 is SEHNR and CDR2 FQNEAQ (reference sequence). The CDR3 consists of 13 residues. As DNA, the CDR3 is TGTGCCAGCCGCAGGGCTTGGAACACTGAAGCTTTCTTT. As protein: CASRRAWNTEAFF. Drawing the rest from reference TRBV7-9 and TRBJ1-1, the complete variable domain is DTGVSQNPRHKITKRGQNVTFRCDPISEHNRLYWYRQTLGQGPEFLTYFQNEAQLEKSRLLSDRFSAERPKGSFSTLEIQRTEQGDSAMYLCASRRAWNTEAFFGQGTRLTVV.

The table lists this clone with a count of one. The rearrangement joins TRBV25-1 to TRBJ2-1, with D possibly being TRBD2 (7 bases). With 3 bases removed from V and 3 bases from J, the gap between germline ends came to 21 bases. Germline values: CDR1 MGHDK, CDR2 SYGVNS. The CDR3 is 18 residues long. The CDR3 reads CASSDPPGGGAVYNEQFF. DNA for the CDR3: TGTGCCAGCAGTGACCCCCCCGGAGGGGGGGCGGTCTACAATGAGCAGTTCTTC.

This sequence joins TRBV5-5 and TRBJ1-1, with D hard to call. The length of the CDR3 is 13 residues. Per the germline V gene, CDR1 is SGHKS and CDR2 is YYEKEE (reference sequence). Between the trimmed V and J ends, which lost 0 bases and 2 bases, there was a span of 5 bases. The CDR3 DNA is TGTGCCAGCAGCTTGGCGGTAAACACTGAAGCTTTCTTT. Its protein product is CASSLAVNTEAFF.

This clone was detected a few times. A junction boundary mismatches the germline segment, possibly from a read error. The rearrangement joins TRBV5-1 to TRBJ2-1; 10 bases are shared with TRBD2. The CDR3 covers 13 residues. CDR1 is SGHRS and CDR2 is YFSETQ in the germline V gene. CDR3 sequence reads: CASSLASGSRWLF. In DNA form, the CDR3 reads TGCGCCAGCAGCTTGGCTAGCGGGAGTAGATGGCTCTTC.

The gene calls are TRBV30 and TRBJ1-1, with D perhaps TRBD1 (6 bases). Germline V gene lookup returns CDR1 GTSNPN and CDR2 SVGIG (reference sequence). The CDR3 is 13 amino acids. V lost 2 bases and J 5 bases, leaving 12 bases between the germline ends. The CDR3: CAWSSQGGTEAFF. In nucleotides, the CDR3 is TGTGCCTGGAGTTCACAGGGAGGGACTGAAGCTTTCTTT.

This chain links TRBV30 with TRBJ2-1; D unclear. The V end was cut by 0 bases, the J end by 9 bases, with 9 bases between. The CDR3 consists of 12 residues. Germline V gives CDR1 GTSNPN, CDR2 SVGIG (reference sequence). CDR3 protein: CAWSVWSGEQFF. The DNA for the CDR3 is TGTGCCTGGAGTGTATGGTCGGGTGAGCAGTTCTTC.

The V gene is TRBV11-3, the J gene TRBJ2-2; 13 nucleotides match TRBD2. V gave up 5 bases and J gave up 2 bases; unmatched junction bases: 5. CDR3 length: 17 amino acids. Germline values: CDR1 SGHNT, CDR2 YENEEA. CDR3 region: CASSPRTSGSNTGELFF. DNA for the CDR3: TGTGCCAGCAGCCCCAGGACTAGCGGGAGTAACACCGGGGAGCTGTTTTTT.

This rearrangement joins TRBV2 to TRBJ1-1, with a weak D call TRBD1 (6 bases). The CDR3 length is 15 residues. Deletions cut 6 bases from V and 7 bases from J, with 21 bases between. The germline V gene has CDR1 SNHLY and CDR2 FYNNEI. CDR3 residues: CASRMDSPAMIEAFF. DNA for the CDR3: TGTGCCAGCAGGATGGACAGCCCCGCTATGATTGAAGCTTTCTTT. The full variable domain, its missing parts supplied by reference TRBV2 and TRBJ1-1, is EPEVTQTPSHQVTQMGQEVILRCVPISNHLYFYWYRQILGQKVEFLVSFYNNEISEKSEIFDDQFSVERPDGSNFTLKIRSTKLEDSAMYFCASRMDSPAMIEAFFGQGTRLTVV.

This chain joins TRBV10-3 and TRBJ2-1; 7 positions agree with TRBD2. Germline V gene sequence: CDR1 ENHRY, CDR2 SYGVKD. Trimming at V came to 4 bases and at J to 7 bases, leaving 10 bases not matched to a gene. This CDR3 spans 15 amino acids. CDR3 nucleotides: TGTGCCATCAGTGGGGGAACTAGCGTCCAGAATGAGCAGTTCTTC. It is translated as CAISGGTSVQNEQFF.

This clone was picked up a small number of times. The chain joins TRBV14 to TRBJ1-1; D gene uncertain. Trimming took 4 bases from V and 2 from J, leaving 8 bases between them. The CDR3 has 13 amino acids. Germline V gene data show CDR1 as SGHDN and CDR2 as FVKESK. CDR3 region: CASSLEGNTEAFF. The CDR3 DNA sequence: TGTGCCAGCAGCCTCGAGGGAAACACTGAAGCTTTCTTT.

CDR3 DNA sequence: TGCGCCAGCAGCTTGATTGGATCAGGGGATGGGTATGGCTACACCTTC. Protein: CASSLIGSGDGYGYTF. The chain joins TRBV5-1 to TRBJ1-2; the D gene is possibly TRBD1 (6 bases). Trimming pared 1 base from V and 5 bases from J, leaving 18 bases between. Germline V gives CDR1 SGHRS, CDR2 YFSETQ. The length of the CDR3 is 16 residues.

This clone has only a few counts. V is TRBV19 and J is TRBJ2-5; 10 bases fit TRBD2. This CDR3 is built from 14 residues. The germline V gene has CDR1 LNHDA and CDR2 SQIVND (reference sequence). V lost 6 bases to trimming and J lost 4 bases; unmatched junction nucleotides: 5. CDR3 sequence (DNA): TGTGCCAGTAGGTCTAGCGGGAGATCAGAGACCCAGTACTTC. It translates to CASRSSGRSETQYF. The complete variable domain, with remaining parts taken from reference TRBV19 and TRBJ2-5, reads DGGITQSPKYLFRKEGQNVTLSCEQNLNHDAMYWYRQDPGQGLRLIYYSQIVNDFQKGDIAEGYSVSREKKESFPLTVTSAQKNPTAFYLCASRSSGRSETQYFGPGTRLLVL.

In its sample, this clone was seen once. The chain employs TRBV19 and TRBJ2-5; 10 nucleotides match TRBD2. The J call could be wrong; TRBJ2-7 is a better fit for the DNA end. Per the germline V gene, CDR1 is LNHDA and CDR2 is SQIVND (reference sequence). This CDR3 contains 13 residues. The CDR3 reads CASSRLAGYEQYF. The CDR3 DNA reads as TGTGCCAGTAGTAGACTAGCGGGCTACGAGCAGTACTTC.